This T cell receptor (beta chain) was found in a study of cytomegalovirus exposure and HLA in healthy donors. Across the study: According to later analysis, the same platform produced the 120 validation and some 680 first-cohort repertoires.

Sequencing was performed with immunoSEQ multiplex PCR; in TCRdb, only in-frame clones are kept and a portion is missing. This sample has under 200,000 clones; roughly 96% occur once, and the top ten carry 0.8% to 1%. This CDR3 is 15 amino acids long. V lost 4 bases, J lost 2 bases, and 6 bases stayed unmatched. CDR1 is SGHVS and CDR2 is FQNEAQ in the germline V gene. The study, taken as a whole, reports: Cytomegalovirus-associated status was assigned to some 180 TCR beta chains. Rarity held for most TCR sequences, but there were some public TCRs that occurred in many donors.

A note on this clone: The target antigen is unknown.

The chain joins TRBV7-8 to TRBJ1-1; the match to TRBD1 covers 8 bases. Sequencing used PBMCs. The TCR sequence derives from a woman aged 18-29 years in good health and CMV-seronegative. The CDR3 sequence is CASSYPGQGNTEAFF. DNA of the CDR3: TGTGCCAGCAGCTATCCCGGACAGGGTAACACTGAAGCTTTCTTT.